This TCR beta chain was sequenced for a study of neoadjuvant anti-PD-1 for oral cavity cancer listed by TCRdb under 2021. Study-wide context: Before curative-intent surgical resection, most patients were given three to four biweekly doses of nivolumab at 3 mg/kg. There were some 13 patients in the parent correlative cohort, and the response rate was less than 40%. Patients who did not progress were given a fourth nivolumab dose at about day 43 and had definitive surgical resection on days 50-56. Patients with complete response, partial response or stable disease by RECIST 1.1 were defined as responders, whereas patients with progression were defined as non-responders. Study-wide conclusions, independent of this receptor: After neoadjuvant nivolumab, T cell clonality (Gini index) in PBMCs was significantly higher in non-responders than in responders. Higher pretreatment blood TCRbeta clonality and lower post-treatment tumor TCRbeta clonality were correlated with higher pretreatment blood Treg/Th17 ratios. Only three patients per response group were included in the TCR analyses, and the authors called for validation in larger cohorts.

This clone was counted between two and nine times. What this receptor recognizes is not known. No base-level quality is on record; no much larger clone is a single base apart. For this chain, trimming is 5 bases at the V end and 0 bases at the J end, and the number of junction bases without a gene match is 14. The CDR3 runs 18 residues from the cysteine to the phenylalanine. CDR3 DNA only is kept here, 54 bases in frame from base 1. CDR1 and CDR2, looked up from the germline V gene (reference sequence), are MNHEY and SMNVEV. For deep sequencing, PBMC libraries mostly used about 500 ng of input genomic DNA, with six replicates for each sample. The immunoSEQ hsTCRbeta kit was used to prepare TCRbeta libraries, following the manufacturer's instructions. Sequencing of the completed libraries took place using an Illumina NovaSeq 6000 S4 flow cell after they had been pooled to approximately 3 nM. In the paper's pipeline: The immunoSEQ Analyzer was used for raw data preprocessing and quality control. The analysis was limited to productive rearrangements, and each clonotype was defined by a unique CDR3 amino acid sequence. Repertoire clonality was estimated as the Gini-Simpson index, computed with the R package tcR. Student's t test was used to compare Gini indices, and Pearson correlation was used to assess associations with tumor size change. In TCRdb, the immuneACCESS table is reduced to in-frame sequences with V and J assigned. These tables do not hold every clone; where another copy was compared, an unresolved V gene accounts for under half, and the others remain unexplained. V, J and clone size are those of that table, while D and trimming were read from the DNA. The sample profile shows 12,000 to 15,000 clones; 55% to 80% of them were found once. The ten largest account for 2% to 2.5% of the sample.

This sample's time point label indicates: before neoadjuvant nivolumab. Patients had been newly diagnosed with stage II-IVA oral cavity squamous cell carcinoma, and no prior systemic or radiation treatment had been given to the patients. The cohort was composed of patients with HPV-negative, locally advanced oral cavity squamous cell carcinoma. Peripheral blood mononuclear cells were analyzed directly and were not maintained or expanded in culture. The samples were drawn from a longitudinal correlative study tied to a single-arm phase II trial testing neoadjuvant nivolumab in oral cavity squamous cell carcinoma. Subject-matched pre- and post-treatment PBMCs and tumors from three responders and three non-responders were subjected to genomic DNA-based TCRbeta sequencing. Peripheral blood mononuclear cells were collected before nivolumab treatment and were collected again after treatment, at the time of surgery. The Maxwell RSC DNA from Cells kit was used to isolate genomic DNA from PBMCs.

The TCR sequence derives from a person between 40 and 80 years old with oral cavity squamous cell carcinoma. Sequences were derived from PBMCs, sampled before nivolumab (anti-PD-1) treatment. The rearranged segments are TRBV27 and TRBJ2-3; 7 of the junction bases match TRBD1. The DNA reads TGTGCCAGCAGTAAACCGGGACAGTCTGTCCTTAGCACAGATACGCAGTATTTT. This yields the protein CASSKPGQSVLSTDTQYF.